This T cell receptor (beta chain) was observed in a study of T cells in Graves' hyperthyroidism and ophthalmopathy. This clonotype showed up just a few times. In making diagnoses, clinical symptoms, serum thyroxine and TRAb, thyroid ultrasound and orbital computed tomography were all used. The CDR3 length is 13 residues. The V end lost 2 bases, the J end lost 7 bases, and 8 bases lay between the germline ends. CDR1 is PRHDT and CDR2 is FYEKMQ in the germline V gene (reference sequence). TCR beta CDR3 region amplification was performed from RNA transcripts. HTBI primers were employed in a first-round RT-PCR of the TCR CDR3. One entry per CDR3 protein results from TCRdb running MiXCR on the multiplex PCR reads. The profile shows roughly 530,000 distinct CDR3 sequences, roughly 17% of them singletons.

Specimen: blood. This TCR was sampled from a woman aged 18-29 years with Graves' ophthalmopathy. The J gene is TRBJ2-2, the V gene TRBV13; no clear D gene. Here the CDR3 DNA reads TGTGCCAGCAGCTTAAATCCTTTCGGGGAGCTGTTTTTT. Its protein is CASSLNPFGELFF.